What follows are 27 T cell receptor beta chains derived from one specimen sequenced in a study of graft-versus-host responses after intestinal transplantation. Only in-frame clones appear in the TCRdb table, and some are missing; sequencing was by immunoSEQ multiplex PCR. The data hold roughly 93,000 clones, with 90% to 95% observed a single time. No antigen has been identified for these receptors. Sequences were derived from unstimulated CD8+ T cells sorted from spleen or lymph node cells, sampled before intestinal transplant. The receptors stem from a human donor who received an intestinal transplant.

The chain is built from TRBV19 and TRBJ1-2, with D tentatively TRBD1 (6 bases). The CDR3 spans 14 residues. V lost 6 bases and J 6 bases, leaving 17 bases between the germline ends. Germline CDR1 LNHDA, CDR2 SQIVND (reference sequence). CDR3 protein: CASSLGQPRDGYTF. CDR3 DNA sequence: TGTGCCAGTAGCCTCGGACAGCCCCGAGATGGCTACACCTTC.

The chain is built from TRBV7-3 and TRBJ2-2; D is unclear. The CDR3 length is 14 residues. Trimming took 2 bases from V and 3 from J, leaving 7 bases between them. Germline lookup yields CDR1 SGHTA and CDR2 FQGTGA. The CDR3 is CASSLYGYTGELFF. CDR3 in DNA: TGTGCCAGCAGCTTATACGGTTACACCGGGGAGCTGTTTTTT.

The rearrangement links TRBV19 to TRBJ2-7, with 12 bases that match TRBD2. The trim removed 6 bases at V and 4 bases at J, leaving 4 bases unmatched. Looked up from germline, CDR1 is LNHDA and CDR2 is SQIVND (reference sequence). CDR3 length: 14 amino acids. This CDR3 is CASSVTSGGYEQYF. CDR3 DNA: TGTGCCAGTAGCGTGACTAGCGGGGGATACGAGCAGTACTTC.

This sequence joins TRBV14 and TRBJ1-1; no definite D call. CDR3 size: 16 residues. The germline V gene has CDR1 SGHDN and CDR2 FVKESK. V was trimmed by 0 bases and J by 0 bases, leaving 11 bases between them. This chain's CDR3 is CASSQDGPTVNTEAFF. CDR3 in DNA: TGTGCCAGCAGCCAAGATGGCCCCACAGTGAACACTGAAGCTTTCTTT.

The CDR3 nucleotides read TGTGCCAGCAGTTTCAGTATCAACACTGAAGCTTTCTTT. Amino acid sequence: CASSFSINTEAFF. This chain links TRBV7-2 with TRBJ1-1; no definite D call. Germline lookup yields CDR1 SGHTA and CDR2 FQGNSA. This CDR3 has 13 amino acids. V dropped 6 bases and J dropped 2 bases, with 10 bases sitting between them.

To note about this clone: Other nucleotide sequences from this sample produce the same CDR3. The V and J genes are TRBV7-9 and TRBJ1-1, with 7 positions matching TRBD1. After removal of 4 bases from V and 7 bases from J, the junction contained 3 bases not matched to a gene. The CDR3 is made up of 12 amino acids. CDR1 SEHNR and CDR2 FQNEAQ come from the germline V gene (reference sequence). The CDR3 reads CASSYGTDEAFF. The CDR3 region has the DNA TGTGCCAGCAGCTACGGGACAGATGAAGCTTTCTTT.

The V gene is TRBV6-5, the J gene TRBJ1-2; D is unresolved. V lost 6 bases, J lost 1 base, and 9 bases lay in between. Per germline, CDR1 MNHEY and CDR2 SVGAGI. The CDR3 runs to 13 residues. In DNA, the CDR3 is TGTGCCAGCAGCTCCGGGGATAACTATGGCTACACCTTC. The encoded protein is CASSSGDNYGYTF.

Only a few counts were recorded for this clone. This chain uses TRBV4-1 with TRBJ1-6; a weak D match, TRBD1 (6 bases). The CDR3 runs 15 residues. The germline CDR1 and CDR2 sequences are MGHRA and YSYEKL. The V end lost 0 bases, the J end lost 7 bases, and 10 bases lay between the germline ends. The CDR3 region is CASSQEAGENSPLHF. CDR3 DNA sequence: TGCGCCAGCAGCCAAGAAGCAGGGGAGAATTCACCCCTCCACTTT.

This rearrangement joins TRBV27 to TRBJ2-1; tentative D call: TRBD2 (5 bases). In germline, CDR1 is MNHEY, CDR2 SMNVEV (reference sequence). This CDR3 has 13 amino acids. V lost 3 bases, J lost 11 bases, and 14 bases lay in between. This CDR3 reads CASSLGRGSQQFF. CDR3 bases: TGTGCCAGCAGTTTGGGTCGGGGTAGCCAGCAGTTCTTC.

The V gene is TRBV28, the J gene TRBJ2-7; TRBD2 might be the D (5 bases). V gave up 2 bases and J gave up 7 bases, with 9 bases separating them. CDR1 is MDHEN, CDR2 SYDVKM, per germline. CDR3 length: 12 amino acids. CDR3 region: CASSLVAGEQYF. The CDR3 DNA reads as TGTGCCAGCAGTTTAGTGGCGGGTGAGCAGTACTTC.

V gene TRBV19 combines with J gene TRBJ1-2; D ambiguous. V was trimmed by 5 bases and J by 3 bases, leaving 10 bases between them. The germline V gene has CDR1 LNHDA and CDR2 SQIVND (reference sequence). CDR3 size: 13 residues. DNA of the CDR3: TGTGCCAGTAGTCAAACCCGGTACTATGGCTACACCTTC. It is translated as CASSQTRYYGYTF.

The chain links TRBV6-1 to TRBJ1-2, with D hard to call. Trimming cost V 2 bases and J 2 bases, with 6 bases left between them. CDR1 is MNHNS, CDR2 SASEGT, per germline. The CDR3 loop spans 13 amino acids. CDR3 nucleotide sequence: TGTGCCAGCAGTGAACAGGAAAACTATGGCTACACCTTC. It translates to CASSEQENYGYTF.

The chain is built from TRBV6-6 and TRBJ2-7; D not resolved. The CDR3 totals 13 residues. Trimming cost V 0 bases and J 6 bases, with 9 bases left between them. Germline CDR1 reads MNHNY; CDR2 reads SVGAGI (reference sequence). CDR3 coding DNA: TGTGCCAGCAGTTACTCGTTAGTCGCCGAGCAGTACTTC. It is translated as CASSYSLVAEQYF.

The chain has TRBV2 and TRBJ2-1; weak D call: TRBD2 (6 bases). Germline lookup yields CDR1 SNHLY and CDR2 FYNNEI. V was trimmed by 7 bases and J by 7 bases, leaving 11 bases between them. The CDR3 totals 12 residues. CDR3 DNA sequence: TGTGCCAGCAAACTAGCCAAAAATGAGCAGTTCTTC. This gives the protein CASKLAKNEQFF.

This rearrangement joins TRBV28 to TRBJ2-7, with unresolved D. Trimming stripped 5 bases from V and 2 bases from J, with 13 bases between. Germline CDR1 reads MDHEN; CDR2 reads SYDVKM. This CDR3 is 14 amino acids long. The CDR3 DNA is TGTGCCAGCAGTCGATTTGCAGGTCCCTACGAGCAGTACTTC. Its protein is CASSRFAGPYEQYF.

A single count supports this clone. The rearrangement uses TRBV19 and TRBJ2-3, with 10 positions matching TRBD2. Trimming at V came to 6 bases and at J to 0 bases, leaving 3 bases not matched to a gene. CDR1 is LNHDA, CDR2 SQIVND, per germline (reference sequence). The CDR3 has 15 residues. The CDR3 loop reads CASRTTSGSTDTQYF. The CDR3 DNA reads as TGTGCCAGTAGGACGACTAGCGGGAGCACAGATACGCAGTATTTT.

The chain couples TRBV9 to TRBJ1-5; no reliable D call. The CDR3 sequence is 15 residues long. Germline CDR1 and CDR2: SGDLS and YYNGEE. V lost 7 bases and J lost 6, with 20 bases in between. The CDR3 bases are TGTGCCAGCGGGGATGGGTTAGGTGGAGGTCAGCCCCAGCATTTT. Translated, it gives CASGDGLGGGQPQHF.

The V gene is TRBV7-9, the J gene TRBJ2-1, with 7 bases identical to TRBD2. This CDR3 region has 13 residues. The V segment lost 8 bases and the J segment 6 bases; nucleotides outside the gene matches: 7. The germline V gene has CDR1 SEHNR and CDR2 FQNEAQ (reference sequence). The chain's CDR3 is CASAAGGVNEQFF. CDR3 in DNA: TGTGCCAGCGCGGCTGGGGGGGTCAATGAGCAGTTCTTC.

This sequence joins TRBV4-1 and TRBJ2-1; 10 positions match TRBD2. Per the germline V gene, CDR1 is MGHRA and CDR2 is YSYEKL. The CDR3 is 16 residues long. With 0 bases clipped from V and 7 bases from J, the junction kept 6 bases outside the gene matches. CDR3 region: CASSQDRGLALNEQFF. CDR3 coding DNA: TGCGCCAGCAGCCAAGATAGGGGACTAGCGTTGAATGAGCAGTTCTTC.

This clone was seen once. The chain has TRBV2 and TRBJ1-3; no reliable D call. The CDR3 has 16 amino acids. Between the trimmed V and J ends, which lost 2 bases and 0 bases, there was a span of 11 bases. Germline CDR1 reads SNHLY; CDR2 reads FYNNEI. The chain's CDR3 is CASSERRQFSGNTIYF. CDR3 coding DNA: TGTGCCAGCAGTGAACGGAGGCAGTTCTCTGGAAACACCATATATTTT.

This clone is a singleton in its sample. The chain uses TRBV9 and TRBJ2-5; D possibly corresponds to TRBD2 (7 bases). V shed 4 bases and J shed 5 bases, with 18 bases lying between them. The CDR3 consists of 15 residues. Germline loops: CDR1 SGDLS, CDR2 YYNGEE. The CDR3 protein is CASSPSWGGRETQYF. The CDR3 DNA is TGTGCCAGCAGCCCGAGTTGGGGGGGGCGGGAGACCCAGTACTTC.

The chain links TRBV27 to TRBJ2-1; 14 bases align to TRBD2. Germline V CDR1 and CDR2: MNHEY, SMNVEV (reference sequence). The J segment lost 4 bases and the V segment lost 5 bases, leaving 7 bases of the junction unmatched. The CDR3 length is 17 residues. This chain's CDR3 is CASSPGTSGGLYNEQFF. Written as DNA, the CDR3 is TGTGCCAGCAGTCCCGGGACTAGCGGGGGCCTGTACAATGAGCAGTTCTTC.

The chain employs TRBV19 and TRBJ2-3, with TRBD2 as a possible D gene (5 bases). CDR3 length: 16 amino acids. Deletions cut 4 bases from V and 0 bases from J, with 14 bases between. Germline loops: CDR1 LNHDA, CDR2 SQIVND (reference sequence). The CDR3: CASSTVARLSTDTQYF. The CDR3 region has the DNA TGTGCCAGTAGTACGGTCGCCCGACTAAGCACAGATACGCAGTATTTT. Full variable domain (outside the CDR3, taken from reference TRBV19 and TRBJ2-3): DGGITQSPKYLFRKEGQNVTLSCEQNLNHDAMYWYRQDPGQGLRLIYYSQIVNDFQKGDIAEGYSVSREKKESFPLTVTSAQKNPTAFYLCASSTVARLSTDTQYFGPGTRLTVL.

This chain joins TRBV28 and TRBJ1-1; D gene uncertain. Germline CDR1 is MDHEN and CDR2 is SYDVKM. V dropped 6 bases and J dropped 4 bases, with 15 bases sitting between them. The CDR3 is 14 residues long. CDR3: CASRPLTYTTEAFF. The CDR3 DNA is TGTGCCAGCAGACCTCTAACTTATACCACTGAAGCTTTCTTT.

V and J are TRBV19 and TRBJ2-5; D perhaps matches TRBD1 (5 bases). Matching the DNA end better, TRBJ2-7 makes the J call doubtful. The CDR3 is made up of 13 amino acids. Germline lookup yields CDR1 LNHDA and CDR2 SQIVND (reference sequence). The CDR3 DNA sequence: TGTGCCAGTAGTATGGACATCTCCTACGAGCAGTACTTC. As protein: CASSMDISYEQYF.

The chain joins TRBV7-8 to TRBJ2-3; the match to TRBD2 covers 11 bases. V shed 6 bases, J shed 0 bases, and the junction held 5 bases outside the gene matches. Germline CDR1 and CDR2: SGHVS and FQNEAQ. The CDR3 is made up of 16 amino acids. The CDR3 bases are TGTGCCAGCAGTCCGGGACTAGCGGCTAGCACAGATACGCAGTATTTT. Its translation: CASSPGLAASTDTQYF.

The V gene is TRBV11-2, the J gene TRBJ2-1, with 10 positions matching TRBD2. The J segment lost 5 bases and the V segment lost 2 bases, leaving 3 bases of the junction unmatched. Germline CDR1 is SGHAT and CDR2 is FQNNGV. There are 15 residues in the CDR3. CDR3 sequence: CASSLLAGGNNEQFF. DNA for the CDR3: TGTGCCAGCAGCTTATTAGCGGGGGGAAACAATGAGCAGTTCTTC.